This T cell receptor beta chain was profiled in a study of blood T cell repertoires in COVID-19. On the study more broadly: Sites in the United States, Italy and Spain provided acute and convalescent COVID-19 samples. PBMCs, B-cell-depleted T cells, or T cells provided the cDNA or gDNA that made up the material.

This clone was seen more than once but under ten times. In the source study's methods: Counts of nucleated cells, estimated from reference gene primer amplification, were obtained. TCRdb's table, derived via immunoSEQ multiplex PCR, lists solely in-frame clones and lacks some. V, J and clone size are those of that table, while D and trimming were read from the DNA. The sample holds fewer than 200,000 clones, over 75% seen once. Trimming left V 4 bases short and J 1 base short, with 10 bases between. The CDR3 is 14 amino acids. In germline, CDR1 is SGHAT, CDR2 FQNNGV. The sample taken for sequencing was peripheral blood. The receptor was isolated from a man in his 60s who had recovered from COVID-19. The chain carries TRBV11-2 and TRBJ1-1; maybe TRBD1 (5 bases). Written as DNA, the CDR3 is TGTGCCAGCAGCTCTCGACAGCAGAACACTGAAGCTTTCTTT. Amino acid sequence: CASSSRQQNTEAFF.